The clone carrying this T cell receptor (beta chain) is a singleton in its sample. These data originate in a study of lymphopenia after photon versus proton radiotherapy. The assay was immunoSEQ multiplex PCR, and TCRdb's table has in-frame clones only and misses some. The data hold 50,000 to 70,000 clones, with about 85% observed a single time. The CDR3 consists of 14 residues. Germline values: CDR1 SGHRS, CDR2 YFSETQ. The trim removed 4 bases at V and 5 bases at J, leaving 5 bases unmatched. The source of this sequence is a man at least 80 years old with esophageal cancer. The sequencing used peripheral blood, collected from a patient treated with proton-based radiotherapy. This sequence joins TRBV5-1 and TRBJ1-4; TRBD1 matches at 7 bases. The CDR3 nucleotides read TGCGCCAGCAGCCAGGGGGGCAGCAATGAAAAACTGTTTTTT. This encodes CASSQGGSNEKLFF.